These 9 T cell receptor beta chains were all obtained from the same sample, sequenced in a study of T cell repertoires in aging, cancer and after chemotherapy. Peripheral blood genomic DNA, not sorted cells or RNA, was the template. TRB rearrangements spanning V, D and J were amplified using mixed TRB-A/B primers. TCRdb fed the multiplex PCR reads into MiXCR, producing one record per CDR3 protein. The sample has several thousand distinct CDR3 sequences; approximately 40% are singletons. The source material was blood. All receptors derive from a human donor in good health.

This sequence joins TRBV15 and TRBJ2-4; no clear D gene. Germline V gives CDR1 LNHNV, CDR2 YYDKDF (reference sequence). V shed 5 bases and J shed 3 bases, with 8 bases lying between them. This CDR3 spans 13 amino acids. The CDR3 is CATSADGKNIQYF. DNA of the CDR3: TGTGCCACCAGCGCGGACGGCAAAAACATTCAGTACTTC. Together with reference TRBV15 and TRBJ2-4, the CDR3 gives the full variable domain: DAMVIQNPRYQVTQFGKPVTLSCSQTLNHNVMYWYQQKSSQAPKLLFHYYDKDFNNEADTPDNFQSRRPNTSFCFLDIRSPGLGDTAMYLCATSADGKNIQYFGAGTRLSVL.

J is TRBJ2-3 and V is TRBV6-5; TRBD1 might be the D (7 bases). Germline lookup yields CDR1 MNHEY and CDR2 SVGAGI. This CDR3 has 14 residues. Trimming removed 6 bases at V and 3 bases at J, with 13 bases between. The CDR3 loop reads CASREQGRTDTQYF. The CDR3 DNA is TGTGCCAGCAGAGAACAGGGGAGGACAGATACGCAGTATTTT.

This sequence joins TRBV28 and TRBJ1-2; D not certain. This CDR3 spans 15 amino acids. Germline V gene sequence: CDR1 MDHEN, CDR2 SYDVKM. V dropped 3 bases and J dropped 3 bases, with 14 bases sitting between them. The CDR3 coding sequence is TGTGCCAGCAGTTTGGTTCGTGACATCTACTATGGCTACACCTTC. This codes for CASSLVRDIYYGYTF.

This CDR3 is CVDAGVTAETQYF. CDR3 bases: TGCGTTGATGCGGGAGTAACGGCGGAGACCCAGTACTTC. The rearrangement links TRBV29-1 to TRBJ2-5; TRBD2 matches 7 bases. CDR1 SQVTM and CDR2 ANQGSEA come from the germline V gene. The CDR3 sequence is 13 residues long.

CDR3 residues: CASRPGPSSDTQYF. CDR3 coding DNA: TGTGCCAGTCGTCCGGGTCCATCATCAGATACGCAGTATTTT. The genes are TRBV19 and TRBJ2-3; D is unresolved. The CDR3 is 14 amino acids. The germline gives CDR1 LNHDA, CDR2 SQIVND (reference sequence). V was pared by 8 bases and J by 4 bases, with 16 bases between. The variable domain in full, with the rest retrieved from reference TRBV19 and TRBJ2-3, is DGGITQSPKYLFRKEGQNVTLSCEQNLNHDAMYWYRQDPGQGLRLIYYSQIVNDFQKGDIAEGYSVSREKKESFPLTVTSAQKNPTAFYLCASRPGPSSDTQYFGPGTRLTVL.

V usage is TRBV18 and J usage is TRBJ2-2, with unresolved D. The CDR3 contains 14 residues. Germline V CDR1 and CDR2: KGHSH, LQKENI. V was shortened by 3 bases and J by 3 bases, with 8 bases between the two germline ends. CDR3 region: CASSPLRDTGELFF. In nucleotides, the CDR3 is TGTGCCAGCTCACCCCTAAGAGACACCGGGGAGCTGTTTTTT.

This clonotype was counted only a few times. This chain connects TRBV6-5 to TRBJ2-1; tentative D call: TRBD1 (5 bases). V lost 10 bases to trimming and J lost 6 bases, with 19 bases between them. The CDR3 covers 14 residues. Germline CDR1 MNHEY, CDR2 SVGAGI. The CDR3 sequence: CATRSWDRGNEQFF. CDR3 nucleotides: TGTGCCACCCGATCCTGGGATAGGGGCAATGAGCAGTTCTTC.

The chain couples TRBV5-4 to TRBJ2-7, with a weak D call TRBD2 (7 bases). Trimming removed 0 bases from V and 5 bases from J, with 15 bases in between. CDR3 length: 15 residues. CDR1 is SGHNT, CDR2 YYREEE, per germline (reference sequence). CDR3 sequence reads: CASSLGGGESHEQYF. CDR3 DNA: TGTGCCAGCAGCTTGGGAGGGGGGGAATCCCACGAGCAGTACTTC.

Judged by abundance, this clonotype is medium-sized (0.01 to 0.1%). V usage is TRBV19 and J usage is TRBJ1-5; D unresolved. Germline V gives CDR1 LNHDA, CDR2 SQIVND (reference sequence). The germline V and J ends were trimmed by 3 bases and 1 base, with 10 bases remaining between them. The CDR3 runs 15 residues. In DNA, the CDR3 is TGTGCCAGTAGTATGGGGTTTACGAGCAATCAGCCCCAGCATTTT. Protein product: CASSMGFTSNQPQHF.